This record covers a single TCR beta chain. Antigen unknown. The data originate from a study of CD8+ T cells in alopecia areata. As for the study in general: Treated patients were dosed with oral tofacitinib, taking 5 to 10 mg twice daily. Tofacitinib therapy took 6 to 18 months; 6 months off drug came after.

Study-level points and caveats: Clonality was higher in lesional than normal scalp, especially in alopecia totalis/universalis.

The CDR3 sequence is 16 residues long. Germline loops: CDR1 MGHRA, CDR2 YSYEKL. V dropped 4 bases and J dropped 4 bases, with 19 bases sitting between them. Extraction of RNA preceded its reverse transcription into cDNA, which served as the sequencing template. The repertoire was sequenced with immunoSEQ multiplex PCR; TCRdb's copy has only in-frame clones and lacks some. Here the sample spans 150,000 or so clones, around 58% being singletons. The genes are TRBV4-1 and TRBJ1-2; possible D gene TRBD1, 5 bases. The sample was CD4+ T cells sorted from blood, taken at week 0. The TCR was taken from a human donor with alopecia areata. CDR3: CASSPPAGRTSYGYTF. CDR3 nucleotide sequence: TGCGCCAGCAGCCCGCCGGCGGGACGGACGTCCTATGGCTACACCTTC.